This TCR beta chain is drawn from a study of T cells in Graves' hyperthyroidism and ophthalmopathy. TCR beta CDR3 sequences were amplified from RNA transcripts. A set of HTBI primers served as the primers for a first-round RT-PCR of the TCR CDR3. TCRdb re-analysed the multiplex PCR reads in MiXCR, keeping a single row per CDR3 protein. Seen here are about 840,000 distinct CDR3 sequences, 35% to 45% observed once, and the top ten hold more than 7%. Germline CDR1 LGHNA, CDR2 YSLEER. The CDR3 has 14 amino acids. V lost 1 base to trimming and J lost 3 bases, with 9 bases between them. About 10 ml fresh peripheral blood yielded the PBMCs.

The TCR comes from a man younger than 35 with Graves' hyperthyroidism. This rearrangement joins TRBV4-3 to TRBJ2-5, with no clear D. Sequenced input: blood. As DNA, the CDR3 is TGCGCCAGCAGCCAAGGAGGTTGGGAAGAGACCCAGTACTTC. It yields the protein CASSQGGWEETQYF.